This is a list of T cell receptor beta chains from one sample in a study of blood T cell repertoires in COVID-19. Data came from immunoSEQ multiplex PCR; TCRdb stores just in-frame clones and leaves some out. The sample lists about 270,000 clones; around 93% were seen once. The source material was PBMCs or T cells enriched from blood (not recorded which). All receptors derive from a man aged 40-55 years who had been exposed to COVID-19. The CDR3 runs from the conserved cysteine through the conserved F or W.

j_call v_call cdr3_length cdr3_aa
TRBJ1-1 TRBV28 16 CASSTPKKGAVTEAFF
TRBJ2-2 TRBV14 13 CASSGGSTGELFF
TRBJ1-5 TRBV28 15 CASSFAGGYNQPQHF
TRBJ2-3 TRBV6-4 13 CASSDQGSDTQYF
TRBJ2-2 TRBV3-1/TRBV3-2 14 CASSQGQGIGELFF
TRBJ1-1 TRBV6-1 17 CASSEYWRARPNTEAFF
TRBJ2-1 TRBV6-6 13 CARTDRRYGEQFF
TRBJ2-5 TRBV1 14 CTSSQGTGEETQYF
TRBJ2-2 TRBV2 16 CASNRRTSGNTGELFF
TRBJ1-2 TRBV28 12 CASSDLAYGYTF
TRBJ2-7 TRBV7-3 15 CASSPRSGSLYEQYF
TRBJ1-1 TRBV19 13 CASSIEVGTEAFF
TRBJ1-4 TRBV6-5 13 CASLRDRGEKLFF
TRBJ1-1 TRBV29-1 12 CSVQGMNTEAFF
TRBJ1-4 TRBV30 14 CAWTTPGPGEKLFF
TRBJ2-1 TRBV5-6 18 CASSLFSPVRTGFNEQFF
TRBJ2-1 TRBV4-1 15 CASSQDSGHYNEQFF
TRBJ2-7 TRBV18 14 CASSPTLAVDEQYF
TRBJ1-2 TRBV29-1 16 CSVEDFGGGRNYGYTF
TRBJ1-5 TRBV30 14 CAWNGQGAFQPQHF
TRBJ2-1 TRBV19 17 CASKADAGLAGYNEQFF